Reported below is one T cell receptor (beta chain). This sample was taken from a study of blood T cell repertoires in COVID-19. Looking at the study overall: Samples taken during acute and convalescent COVID-19 were collected in the United States, Italy and Spain. PBMCs, B-cell-depleted T cells, or T cells provided the cDNA or gDNA that made up the material.

With V trimmed by 3 bases and J by 3 bases, 6 bases remained unmatched. The CDR3 is 16 residues long. Germline lookup yields CDR1 LNHNV and CDR2 YYDKDF (reference sequence). In the source study's methods: Using reference gene primer amplification, nucleated cell counts were estimated. Measured with immunoSEQ multiplex PCR; TCRdb has only the in-frame clones, and not every one. The DNA gave D and trimming, while V, J and clone size come from that table. The sample has about 250,000 clones, about 80% seen once; the top ten hold approximately 4.7%. The sequence derives from a man aged 50 to 60 with active or convalescent COVID-19. The V and J genes are TRBV15 and TRBJ2-3, with 10 positions matching TRBD2. The sequenced material came from peripheral blood. The chain's CDR3 is CATSSGPGLATDTQYF. The CDR3 nucleotides are TGTGCCACCAGCAGTGGACCGGGACTAGCGACAGATACGCAGTATTTT.